This paragraph covers one T cell receptor beta chain sequence. Its antigen is as yet unknown. These data originate in a study of T cell repertoires in cytomegalovirus infection. Turning to the study itself: TCR beta signatures that were public indicated CMV infection and matching HLA type.

In TCRdb, the reads were re-called with MiXCR into one record per CDR3 protein. Among fewer than 950,000 distinct CDR3 sequences listed, less than 35% were seen once. CDR1 is SGHDT, CDR2 YYEEEE, per germline. The CDR3 consists of 12 residues. The ends were cut back, 0 bases at V and 7 bases at J, with 8 bases in the middle. Study conclusions and caveats: HLA-C-restricted CMV-specific TCR beta clonotypes prevailed in the ex vivo response.

Sequences were derived from cultured CD8+ T cells from PBMCs, sampled from culture after CMV antigen stimulation. This chain uses TRBV5-6 with TRBJ2-7; D uncertain. The source is a human donor in good health (CMV status not recorded). Some clones in this sample may be carry-over from other donors' samples. The CDR3 reads CASSLDPSEQYF. DNA of the CDR3: TGTGCCAGCAGCTTGGACCCGTCAGAGCAGTACTTC. Filled out from reference TRBV5-6 and TRBJ2-7, the complete variable domain reads DAGVTQSPTHLIKTRGQQVTLRCSPKSGHDTVSWYQQALGQGPQFIFQYYEEEERQRGNFPDRFSGHQFPNYSSELNVNALLLGDSALYLCASSLDPSEQYFGPGTRLTVT.